This T cell receptor (beta chain) came from a study of T cell responses to AZD1222 COVID-19 vaccine. This CDR3 spans 16 amino acids. The junction had 8 bases not matched to a gene; V was cut back by 2 bases and J by 3 bases. Per the germline V gene, CDR1 is MNHEY and CDR2 is SVGAGI. Sequenced by immunoSEQ multiplex PCR; TCRdb stores in-frame clones only, minus some. Of approximately 190,000 clones listed, approximately 94% were seen once; the top ten hold roughly 9.8%. The chain couples TRBV6-5 to TRBJ1-2; 8 bases fit TRBD1. The sample was peripheral blood, taken on day 0 of AZD1222 vaccination. This TCR was sampled from an adult in good health. CDR3 sequence: CASSYGGRGLDYGYTF. CDR3 in DNA: TGTGCCAGCAGTTACGGGGGCAGGGGGCTTGACTATGGCTACACCTTC.